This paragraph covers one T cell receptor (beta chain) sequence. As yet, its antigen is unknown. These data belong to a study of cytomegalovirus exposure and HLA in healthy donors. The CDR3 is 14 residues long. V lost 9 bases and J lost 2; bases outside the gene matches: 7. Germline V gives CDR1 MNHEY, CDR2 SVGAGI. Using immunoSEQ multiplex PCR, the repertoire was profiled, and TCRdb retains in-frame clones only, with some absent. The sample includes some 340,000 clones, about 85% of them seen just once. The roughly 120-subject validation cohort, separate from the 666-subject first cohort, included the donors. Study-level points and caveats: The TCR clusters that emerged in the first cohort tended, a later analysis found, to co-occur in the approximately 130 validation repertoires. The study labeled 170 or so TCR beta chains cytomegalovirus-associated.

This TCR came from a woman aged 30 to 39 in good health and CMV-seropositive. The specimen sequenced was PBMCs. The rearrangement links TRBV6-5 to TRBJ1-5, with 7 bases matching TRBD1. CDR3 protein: CASRGLGGNQPQHF. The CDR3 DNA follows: TGTGCCAGTAGGGGGCTCGGGGGCAATCAGCCCCAGCATTTT.